One and the same sample provided the 8 T cell receptor beta chains below, sequenced in a study of T cells in Graves' hyperthyroidism and ophthalmopathy. Amplification of TCR beta CDR3 regions was performed using RNA transcripts as template. Carried out on the TCR CDR3, a first-round RT-PCR used the HTBI primer set. One entry per CDR3 protein results from TCRdb running MiXCR on the multiplex PCR reads. The data show hundreds of thousands of distinct CDR3 sequences, 24% seen once. Specimen: blood. The source of these receptors is a woman aged 25-40 years with Graves' ophthalmopathy.

This sequence joins TRBV3-1 and TRBJ2-5; D perhaps matches TRBD2 (6 bases). CDR3 length: 15 amino acids. With 2 bases removed from V and 0 bases from J, the gap between germline ends came to 10 bases. Germline assignment: CDR1 LGHDT and CDR2 YNNKEL (reference sequence). CDR3 loop: CASSQLGTYQETQYF. The DNA for the CDR3 is TGTGCCAGCAGCCAACTCGGGACTTACCAAGAGACCCAGTACTTC.

The chain is built from TRBV9 and TRBJ2-2; D is ambiguous. The length of the CDR3 is 15 residues. The V and J ends lost 3 bases and 1 base respectively, with 10 bases between them. The germline V gene has CDR1 SGDLS and CDR2 YYNGEE. The CDR3 loop reads CASSEVGGNTGELFF. CDR3 sequence (DNA): TGTGCCAGCAGCGAGGTTGGCGGGAACACCGGGGAGCTGTTTTTT. Combining the CDR3 with reference TRBV9 and TRBJ2-2 gives the whole variable domain DSGVTQTPKHLITATGQRVTLRCSPRSGDLSVYWYQQSLDQGLQFLIQYYNGEERAKGNILERFSAQQFPDLHSELNLSSLELGDSALYFCASSEVGGNTGELFFGEGSRLTVL.

This clonotype was detected ten times or more. V is TRBV28 and J is TRBJ1-5; 10 bases align to TRBD1. Looked up from germline, CDR1 is MDHEN and CDR2 is SYDVKM. Trimming took 6 bases from V and 6 from J; bases not matched to a gene: 8. The CDR3 has 15 residues. The CDR3 sequence: CASSRGQGGSQPQHF. In DNA form, the CDR3 reads TGTGCCAGCAGCCGCGGACAGGGGGGTAGTCAGCCCCAGCATTTT.

The chain employs TRBV7-3 and TRBJ1-1, with 7 bases aligning to TRBD1. CDR3 length: 12 amino acids. The ends lost 5 bases at V and 10 bases at J; junction bases unmatched: 7. The germline gives CDR1 SGHTA, CDR2 FQGTGA. Here the CDR3 reads CASSQSYRGAFF. Written as DNA, the CDR3 is TGTGCCAGCAGCCAATCGTACAGGGGAGCTTTCTTT.

This clonotype has ten or more counts. This chain uses TRBV20-1 with TRBJ2-7, with D possibly called TRBD1 or TRBD2 (5 bases each). Trimming took off 0 bases at V and 5 bases at J, with 11 bases between the two ends. The CDR3 runs to 13 residues. Germline V CDR1 and CDR2: DFQATT, SNEGSKA (reference sequence). The DNA for the CDR3 is TGCAGTGCTAGAGACACGTTGGGGGACGAGCAGTACTTC. Its protein product is CSARDTLGDEQYF.

The table lists this clonotype with many counts. This chain uses TRBV12-3 or TRBV12-4 with TRBJ1-5, with 9 positions matching TRBD1. The CDR3 runs 15 residues. Unmatched junction bases numbered 5, after V lost 4 bases and J lost 4 bases. Here the CDR3 reads CASSSGTGKNQPQHF. CDR3 in DNA: TGTGCCAGCAGTTCCGGGACAGGGAAAAATCAGCCCCAGCATTTT.

The V gene is TRBV6-2 or TRBV6-3, the J gene TRBJ2-7; 9 bases align to TRBD1. The germline gives CDR1 MNHEY, CDR2 SVGEGT. Unmatched junction bases numbered 12, after V lost 8 bases and J lost 7 bases. The CDR3 is 14 amino acids. The CDR3 region has the DNA TGTGCCAGCGGAACCGGGACAGGGCGTGGAGAGCAGTACTTC. This encodes CASGTGTGRGEQYF.

In its sample, this clonotype was seen many times. The J gene is TRBJ1-1, the V gene TRBV9; weak D call: TRBD1 (5 bases). V lost 5 bases and J lost 2, with 10 bases in between. The germline CDR1 and CDR2 sequences are SGDLS and YYNGEE. CDR3 length equals 13 residues. The CDR3 DNA sequence: TGTGCCAGCAGGGGACCGGGAAACACTGAAGCTTTCTTT. It translates to CASRGPGNTEAFF.